These 18 T cell receptor beta chains came from one sample sequenced in a study of T cells after yellow fever vaccination. TCRdb passed the 5' RACE reads through MiXCR, listing each CDR3 protein once. The sample shows hundreds of thousands of distinct CDR3 sequences, around 20% of them seen only once. The specimen comprised PBMCs, sampled before the yellow fever booster vaccination. The source is a young man who received the YFV17D yellow fever vaccine.

This clonotype was detected a few times. The chain couples TRBV20-1 to TRBJ2-7; 12 nucleotides agree with TRBD2. Losses at the gene ends were 5 bases for V and 4 bases for J; bases not matched to a gene: 3. CDR3 size: 13 residues. Germline V gene sequence: CDR1 DFQATT, CDR2 SNEGSKA (reference sequence). The chain's CDR3 is CSAATSGGYEQYV. The CDR3 DNA reads TGCAGTGCTGCGACTAGCGGGGGTTACGAGCAGTACGTC.

The chain uses TRBV5-1 and TRBJ1-1; 8 nucleotides match TRBD1. Trimming took 4 bases from V and 3 from J; bases not matched to a gene: 5. Per germline, CDR1 SGHRS and CDR2 YFSETQ. CDR3 length: 14 residues. The CDR3 sequence is CASSVRGRDTEAFF. The DNA for the CDR3 is TGCGCCAGCAGCGTCAGGGGGCGGGACACTGAAGCTTTCTTT.

This clonotype was counted a few times. V gene TRBV12-3 or TRBV12-4 combines with J gene TRBJ2-1; D may correspond to TRBD1 or TRBD2 (6 bases each). There are 14 residues in the CDR3. Deletions cut 6 bases from V and 9 bases from J, with 18 bases between. CDR3 in amino acids: CASRRDILPSEQFF. The CDR3 nucleotides read TGTGCCAGCAGGCGGGACATCCTGCCGAGTGAGCAGTTCTTC.

The CDR3 sequence: CASSLGRGLGTQYF. For the CDR3, the DNA is TGTGCCAGCAGCTTGGGGAGGGGGCTGGGGACCCAGTACTTC. The V call is TRBV7-2, the J call TRBJ2-5; either TRBD1 or TRBD2 may supply D (7 bases each). The CDR3 contains 14 residues. The V gene's germline CDR1 is SGHTA and CDR2 FQGNSA. V shed 3 bases and J shed 7 bases, with 15 bases lying between them.

Only a few counts were recorded for this clonotype. The rearrangement links TRBV7-8 to TRBJ2-1, with 7 bases lining up with TRBD2. Germline V gene lookup returns CDR1 SGHVS and CDR2 FQNEAQ. The CDR3 is 16 residues long. V lost 4 bases and J lost 4; bases outside the gene matches: 10. The CDR3 reads CASSYGGGNRYNEQFF. CDR3 in DNA: TGTGCCAGCAGCTATGGGGGAGGGAACCGGTACAATGAGCAGTTCTTC. Full variable domain (missing parts from reference TRBV7-8 and TRBJ2-1): GAGVSQSPRYKVAKRGQDVALRCDPISGHVSLFWYQQALGQGPEFLTYFQNEAQLDKSGLPSDRFFAERPEGSVSTLKIQRTQQEDSAVYLCASSYGGGNRYNEQFFGPGTRLTVL.

The V call is TRBV5-1, the J call TRBJ2-5; D unclear. Germline V lookup: CDR1 SGHRS, CDR2 YFSETQ. The CDR3 spans 13 residues. Trimming pared 5 bases from V and 5 bases from J, leaving 13 bases between. In nucleotides, the CDR3 is TGCGCCAGCAGTTTACTGGGCCACGAGACCCAGTACTTC. It codes for CASSLLGHETQYF. The entire variable domain, with the rest obtained from reference TRBV5-1 and TRBJ2-5, is as follows: KAGVTQTPRYLIKTRGQQVTLSCSPISGHRSVSWYQQTPGQGLQFLFEYFSETQRNKGNFPGRFSGRQFSNSRSEMNVSTLELGDSALYLCASSLLGHETQYFGPGTRLLVL.

J is TRBJ2-7 and V is TRBV20-1; D uncertain. The CDR3 runs to 12 residues. Trimming left V 5 bases short and J 3 bases short, with 11 bases between. CDR1 and CDR2 (germline): DFQATT, SNEGSKA (reference sequence). CDR3 sequence: CSAGRAGYEQYF. Here the CDR3 DNA reads TGCAGTGCTGGCCGGGCTGGCTACGAGCAGTACTTC.

This clonotype occurred a few times. The chain links TRBV7-6 to TRBJ2-1, with 10 positions matching TRBD2. CDR1 and CDR2 from the germline V gene are SGHVS and FNYEAQ. The CDR3 covers 15 residues. V lost 1 base and J lost 8; bases outside the gene matches: 5. The CDR3 loop reads CASSLGASGGYEQFF. CDR3 bases: TGTGCCAGCAGCTTAGGGGCTAGCGGGGGATATGAGCAGTTCTTC.

The chain is built from TRBV7-2 and TRBJ1-3, with unresolved D. CDR1 SGHTA and CDR2 FQGNSA come from the germline V gene. V was clipped by 6 bases and J by 0 bases, with 6 bases between them. The CDR3 sequence is 13 residues long. CDR3 coding DNA: TGTGCCAGCAGAATAAGCTCTGGAAACACCATATATTTT. Amino acid sequence: CASRISSGNTIYF.

This clonotype has only a few counts. The rearrangement uses TRBV10-3 and TRBJ2-7; 9 bases match TRBD1. Germline V lookup: CDR1 ENHRY, CDR2 SYGVKD. Losses at the gene ends were 11 bases for V and 2 bases for J; bases not matched to a gene: 7. CDR3 size: 13 residues. The CDR3 DNA follows: TGTGCCGGACGACAGGGGGACGCCTACGAGCAGTACTTC. It translates to CAGRQGDAYEQYF.

In regard to this clonotype: At one of its ends the junction is not consistent with the germline gene, which may arise from a read error. The rearrangement links TRBV5-1 to TRBJ1-2, with TRBD1 as a possible D gene (5 bases). There are 16 residues in the CDR3. CDR1 is SGHRS and CDR2 is YFSETQ in the germline V gene. The CDR3 is CAGSSQRPGGADGYTF. CDR3 DNA: TGCGCCGGCAGCTCCCAAAGGCCGGGAGGGGCGGATGGCTACACCTTC.

This clonotype came up a few times. The chain links TRBV18 to TRBJ2-7, with no clear D. Trimming stripped 3 bases from V and 7 bases from J, with 7 bases between. The CDR3 loop spans 11 amino acids. Germline CDR1 is KGHSH and CDR2 is LQKENI. The CDR3 DNA sequence: TGTGCCAGCTCACCTGCGGATGAGCAGTACTTC. It is translated as CASSPADEQYF. Together with reference TRBV18 and TRBJ2-7, the CDR3 gives the full variable domain: NAGVMQNPRHLVRRRGQEARLRCSPMKGHSHVYWYRQLPEEGLKFMVYLQKENIIDESGMPKERFSAEFPKEGPSILRIQQVVRGDSAAYFCASSPADEQYFGPGTRLTVT.

This clonotype occurred a few times. The gene calls are TRBV10-3 and TRBJ2-7; 10 bases line up with TRBD2. This CDR3 has 14 amino acids. Germline loops: CDR1 ENHRY, CDR2 SYGVKD. V lost 2 bases and J lost 4; bases outside the gene matches: 2. DNA of the CDR3: TGTGCCATCAGTGAGACTAGCGGGGCTTACGAGCAGTACGTC. Translated: CAISETSGAYEQYV.

This clonotype was detected only a few times. The genes are TRBV10-3 and TRBJ1-4; a possible D gene is TRBD1 (6 bases). Per the germline V gene, CDR1 is ENHRY and CDR2 is SYGVKD. V lost 3 bases and J lost 3, with 11 bases in between. CDR3 length equals 15 residues. CDR3 region: CAISDRGKANEKLFF. The CDR3 DNA reads TGTGCCATCAGTGATAGGGGGAAGGCTAATGAAAAACTGTTTTTT.

This clonotype was seen a handful of times. The chain employs TRBV15 and TRBJ2-1; possibly TRBD1 for D (6 bases). The CDR3 extends over 13 amino acids. Germline assignment: CDR1 LNHNV and CDR2 YYDKDF (reference sequence). Trimming removed 5 bases at V and 8 bases at J, with 13 bases between. The CDR3 DNA reads as TGTGCCACCAGCGGACAGCTCGACGATGAGCAGTTCTTC. Amino acid sequence: CATSGQLDDEQFF.

The rearrangement joins TRBV6-2 or TRBV6-3 to TRBJ1-1, with D tentatively TRBD1 (5 bases). Looked up from germline, CDR1 is MNHEY and CDR2 is SVGEGT. The V gene lost 4 bases and the J gene lost 4 bases, with 16 bases spanning the gap. The CDR3 spans 15 residues. The CDR3 DNA sequence: TGTGCCAGCAGTTTCGGGACCACCAGAGGCACTGAAGCTTTCTTT. Translated, it gives CASSFGTTRGTEAFF.

This clonotype was recorded at least ten times. The J gene is TRBJ1-2, the V gene TRBV6-5, with 8 bases identical to TRBD1. CDR1 and CDR2 from the germline V gene are MNHEY and SVGAGI. The CDR3 extends over 14 amino acids. V shed 5 bases and J 6 bases; nucleotides not matched to a gene: 8. CDR3 bases: TGTGCCAGCAGTCTAGGACAGGGTTTAGATGGCTACACCTTC. It yields the protein CASSLGQGLDGYTF.

A few counts support this clonotype. The rearrangement links TRBV27 to TRBJ2-2; D unresolved. The CDR3 has 14 amino acids. Trimming stripped 2 bases from V and 1 base from J, with 5 bases between. The germline gives CDR1 MNHEY, CDR2 SMNVEV (reference sequence). The CDR3 sequence: CASSLPRNTGELFF. Here the CDR3 DNA reads TGTGCCAGCAGTTTACCCAGGAACACCGGGGAGCTGTTTTTT.